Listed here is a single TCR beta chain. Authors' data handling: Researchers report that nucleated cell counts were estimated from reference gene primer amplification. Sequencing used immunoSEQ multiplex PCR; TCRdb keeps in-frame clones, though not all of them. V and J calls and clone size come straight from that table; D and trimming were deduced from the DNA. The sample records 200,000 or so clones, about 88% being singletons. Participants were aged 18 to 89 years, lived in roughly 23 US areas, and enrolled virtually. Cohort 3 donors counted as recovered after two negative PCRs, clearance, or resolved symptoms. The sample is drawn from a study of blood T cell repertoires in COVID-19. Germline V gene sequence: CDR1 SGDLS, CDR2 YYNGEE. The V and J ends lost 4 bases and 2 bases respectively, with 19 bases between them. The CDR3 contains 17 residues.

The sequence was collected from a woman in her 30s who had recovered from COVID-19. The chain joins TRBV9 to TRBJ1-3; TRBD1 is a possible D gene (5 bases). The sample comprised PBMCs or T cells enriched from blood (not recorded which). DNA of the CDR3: TGTGCCAGCAGCCCCCGACAGAGTCAAAACGCTGGAAACACCATATATTTT. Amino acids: CASSPRQSQNAGNTIYF.